What follows describes a single TCR beta chain. As to time point: newly diagnosed GD, antithyroid drugs for less than 3 months. Generation of the TCR library employed RNA extracted from PBMCs. These data originate in a study of regulatory T cells in long-lasting Graves disease. Across the whole study: Graves' cases, newly diagnosed, had used antithyroid drugs under 3 months.

Construction of the TCR beta libraries employed iRepertoire HTBI primers in conjunction with Arm-PCR of CDR3 regions. Original processing methods: Among the samples, some 68 TRBV and some 15 TRBJ segments were identified. TCRdb re-analysed the multiplex PCR reads in MiXCR, keeping a single row per CDR3 protein. The V and J calls, along with clone size, are taken from TCRdb and not from the paper's own processing. The data hold about 320,000 distinct CDR3 sequences, with 15% to 20% observed a single time. The source is a female donor with Graves disease. Here the sequenced sample was peripheral blood mononuclear cells (PBMCs), taken at new diagnosis, from a patient treated with antithyroid drugs.

The CDR3 loop is CSARDWDRRKSSGNTIYF. The CDR3 bases are TGCAGTGCTAGAGATTGGGACAGGCGAAAAAGCTCTGGAAACACCATATATTTT. The J gene is TRBJ1-3, the V gene TRBV20-1; 8 bases agree with TRBD1. With V trimmed by 0 bases and J by 0 bases, 10 bases remained unmatched. The CDR3 spans 18 residues. From germline, CDR1 is DFQATT and CDR2 SNEGSKA (reference sequence).